This TCR beta chain was sequenced during a study of T cells in localized non-small cell lung cancer (dated by TCRdb to the early 2020s). Regarding the study in general: Comparing tumors with uninvolved tumor-adjacent lungs, the study looked at the T cell repertoires of approximately 240 patients with early-stage NSCLC. The cohort consisted of roughly 240 treatment-naive NSCLC patients whose localized lung tumors had been resected. NSCLC patients had a mean age of roughly 64 years, and 129 were male and 107 female.

Results the study describes overall, beyond this receptor: Because the study design was exploratory, TCR variables were selected using unadjusted p-values without false-discovery rate correction. Uninvolved tumor-adjacent lung showed the highest T cell clonality, higher than tumor, which suggests more focused antigenic responses in the uninvolved tumor-adjacent lung. Longer overall survival was associated with higher blood T cell density, whereas shorter survival was associated with higher adjacent-lung clonality. Multi-region tumor sequencing was not performed, so intratumor heterogeneity could not be excluded. A median of 57 of the top 100 tumor clones turned up in the paired uninvolved adjacent lung, and roughly 30 of those clones also ranked among the top 100 of that same adjacent lung.

The CDR3 measures 13 amino acids from cysteine to phenylalanine. Only the CDR3 part of the read is kept: 39 bases, read in frame from the first base. The CDR1 and CDR2 encoded by the germline V gene are MGHDK and SYGVNS. V loses 7 bases of germline sequence and J loses 3 bases, and the interval between the two ends is 11 bases. At diagnosis, tumor, uninvolved tumor-adjacent lung and peripheral blood were collected and then preserved as a mix of FFPE and fresh-frozen material. For TCR repertoire profiling, blood samples were analyzed in the form of peripheral blood mononuclear cells. On this clone itself: Its binding antigen is unknown. One base away there is no much larger clone; base qualities are not given.

The immunoSEQ Assay was used to sequence TCR beta CDR3 regions from DNA. From the authors' description of their analysis: T cell density was computed as TCR beta template counts normalized to usable DNA estimated by amplifying housekeeping genes. Using the preseqR package, richness was estimated by extrapolating to 120,000 templates for tissue samples and 400,000 templates for PBMC samples. Clonality was defined by subtracting Pielou's evenness from one. Tissue-enriched TCRs were identified by differential abundance testing using productive amino-acid clonotypes, minimum total count 5 and alpha 0.1. The Jaccard Index and the Morisita Overlap Index were used to measure how much the repertoires overlapped between compartments. GLIPH grouped TCR beta CDR3s together with public tetramer-defined viral CDR3s, and a viral motif had to include at least three viral sequences and also show V-gene enrichment. In its TCRdb copy, this immuneACCESS table keeps in-frame sequences only and misses some clones. Where compared with another copy, unresolved V genes explain less than half of these, and the others have no known cause. V and J calls plus clone size are reproduced from that table; the DNA served to infer D and trimming. The sample profile shows 9,000 to 15,000 clones; approximately 87% of them were found once. The ten largest clonotypes hold approximately 23% of the sample.

Recombination linked TRBV25-1 to TRBJ2-3; the D gene is perhaps TRBD2, from 5 matching bases. This receptor was obtained from a male donor at least 60 years old with stage I lung adenocarcinoma. The source was peripheral blood, collected before any cancer treatment. The CDR3 region: CASKRSGTDTQYF. The DNA reads TGTGCCAGCAAGCGGTCCGGTACAGATACGCAGTATTTT.